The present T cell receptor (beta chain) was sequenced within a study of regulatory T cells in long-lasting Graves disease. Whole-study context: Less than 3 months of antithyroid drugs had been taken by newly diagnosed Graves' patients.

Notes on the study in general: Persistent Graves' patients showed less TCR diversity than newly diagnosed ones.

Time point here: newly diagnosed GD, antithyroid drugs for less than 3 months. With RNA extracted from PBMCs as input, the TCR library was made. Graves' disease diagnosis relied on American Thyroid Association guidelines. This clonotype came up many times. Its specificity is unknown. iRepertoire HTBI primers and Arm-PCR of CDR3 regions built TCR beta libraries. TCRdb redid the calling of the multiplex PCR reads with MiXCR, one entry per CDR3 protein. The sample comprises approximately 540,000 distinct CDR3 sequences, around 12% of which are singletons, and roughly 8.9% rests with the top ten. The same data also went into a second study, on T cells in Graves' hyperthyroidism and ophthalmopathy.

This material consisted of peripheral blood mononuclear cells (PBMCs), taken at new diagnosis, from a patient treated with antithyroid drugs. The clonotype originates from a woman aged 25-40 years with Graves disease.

The CDR3 DNA reads TGTGCCAGCAGCTCGACTAGCGGGAGCCCCGATGAGCAGTTCTTC. Amino acids: CASSSTSGSPDEQFF. The chain combines TRBV5-6 with TRBJ2-1, with 12 nucleotides matching TRBD2. Trimming took 3 bases from V and 8 from J; bases not matched to a gene: 6. This CDR3 comprises 15 residues. The germline gives CDR1 SGHDT, CDR2 YYEEEE.